The subject of this entry is one T cell receptor (beta chain). Original processing methods: Amplification with reference gene primers provided the estimates of nucleated cell counts. Generated by immunoSEQ multiplex PCR, the TCRdb table keeps only in-frame clones and is missing some. V and J calls and clone size are as listed in that table; D and trimming were resolved from the DNA. The sample holds some 310,000 clones, 90% seen once. Patients from Seattle were sampled longitudinally, starting during active infection. This entry belongs to a study of blood T cell repertoires in COVID-19. About the study: From the United States, Italy and Spain came samples of acute and convalescent COVID-19.

CDR1 and CDR2 (germline): SEHNR, FQNEAQ (reference sequence). The length of the CDR3 is 15 residues. After removal of 4 bases from V and 4 bases from J, the junction contained 8 bases not matched to a gene. This rearrangement joins TRBV7-9 to TRBJ1-1, with TRBD1 matching 8 bases. This receptor was obtained from a middle-aged woman with COVID-19, enrolled during active disease. Sequencing was performed on peripheral blood. The CDR3 loop reads CASSSSGRGPTEAFF. CDR3 DNA: TGTGCCAGCAGCTCGTCGGGCAGGGGGCCCACTGAAGCTTTCTTT.